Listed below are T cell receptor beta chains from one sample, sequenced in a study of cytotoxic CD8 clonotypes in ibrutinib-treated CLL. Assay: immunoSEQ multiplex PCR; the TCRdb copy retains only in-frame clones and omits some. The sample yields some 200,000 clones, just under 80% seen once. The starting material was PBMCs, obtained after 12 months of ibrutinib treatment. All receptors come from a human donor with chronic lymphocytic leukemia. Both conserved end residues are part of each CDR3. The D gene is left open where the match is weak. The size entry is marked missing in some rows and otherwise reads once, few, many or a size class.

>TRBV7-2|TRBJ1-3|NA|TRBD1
CASSLWGTGGDTIYF
TGTGCCAGCAGCTTATGGGGGACAGGTGGTGACACCATATATTTT
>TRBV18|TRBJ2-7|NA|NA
CASSFDREDEQYF
TGTGCCAGCTCATTTGACAGGGAGGACGAGCAGTACTTC
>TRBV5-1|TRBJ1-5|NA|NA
CASSLDDRQPQHF
TGCGCCAGCAGCTTGGACGACCGGCAGCCCCAGCATTTT
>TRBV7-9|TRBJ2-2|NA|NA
CASSRDNPGELFF
TGTGCCAGCAGCCGCGACAACCCCGGGGAGCTGTTTTTT
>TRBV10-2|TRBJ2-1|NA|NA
CASSDWRRTHNEQFF
TGCGCCAGCAGTGATTGGAGGCGGACACACAATGAGCAGTTCTTC
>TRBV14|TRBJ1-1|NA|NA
CASSPRGRTEAFF
TGTGCCAGCAGCCCCAGGGGCCGGACTGAAGCTTTCTTT
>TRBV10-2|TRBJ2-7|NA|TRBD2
CASWEPGRADEQYF
TGCGCCAGCTGGGAGCCGGGGAGGGCTGACGAGCAGTACTTC
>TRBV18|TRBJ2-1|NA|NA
CASSPVVADYNEQFF
TGTGCCAGCTCACCGGTGGTAGCGGACTACAATGAGCAGTTCTTC
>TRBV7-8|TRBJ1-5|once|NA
CASSSKASLLNQPQHF
TGTGCCAGCAGCTCCAAAGCCAGTCTACTCAATCAGCCCCAGCATTTT
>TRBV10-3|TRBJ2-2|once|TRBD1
CAVGDRGDTGELFF
TGTGCCGTTGGGGACAGGGGGGATACCGGGGAGCTGTTTTTT
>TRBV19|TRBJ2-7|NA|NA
CASSYSGGLSYEQYF
TGTGCCAGTAGTTACTCTGGAGGACTCTCCTACGAGCAGTACTTC
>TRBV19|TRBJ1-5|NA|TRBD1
CATWDSYNQPQHF
TGTGCCACGTGGGACAGCTACAATCAGCCCCAGCATTTT
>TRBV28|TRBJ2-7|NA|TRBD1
CASSFGGQGKHYEQYF
TGTGCCAGCAGTTTTGGGGGACAGGGGAAACACTACGAGCAGTACTTC
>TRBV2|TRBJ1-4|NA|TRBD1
CASSERQGGGEKLFF
TGTGCCAGCAGTGAGAGACAGGGTGGGGGTGAAAAACTGTTTTTT
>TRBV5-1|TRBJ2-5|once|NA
CASSIGGPPGETQYF
TGCGCCAGCAGCATTGGCGGGCCACCAGGGGAGACCCAGTACTTC
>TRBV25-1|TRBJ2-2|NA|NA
CASSEVIYTGELFF
TGTGCCAGCAGTGAGGTCATCTATACCGGGGAGCTGTTTTTT
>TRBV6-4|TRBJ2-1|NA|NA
CASSDSAVAPYNEQFF
TGTGCCAGCAGTGACTCGGCCGTAGCCCCTTACAATGAGCAGTTCTTC
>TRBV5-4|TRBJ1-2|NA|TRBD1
CASSPLDRSQGYTF
TGTGCCAGCAGCCCCTTGGACAGGTCCCAGGGCTACACCTTC
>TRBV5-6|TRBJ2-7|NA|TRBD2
CASSPLAGVDEQYF
TGTGCCAGCAGCCCTCTAGCGGGAGTGGACGAGCAGTACTTC
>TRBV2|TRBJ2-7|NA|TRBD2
CASLLSGLAFYEQYF
TGTGCCAGCCTATTATCCGGACTAGCATTCTACGAGCAGTACTTC
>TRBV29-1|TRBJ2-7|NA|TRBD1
CSVLRRGTGKLEQYF
TGCAGCGTCCTTCGGAGGGGGACAGGGAAGCTCGAGCAGTACTTC
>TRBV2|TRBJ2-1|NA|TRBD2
CASSAREARKGEQFF
TGTGCCAGCAGTGCGCGGGAGGCCCGCAAAGGGGAGCAGTTCTTC
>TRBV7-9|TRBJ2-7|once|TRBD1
CASSPSDRGGHEQYF
TGTGCCAGCAGCCCCTCGGACAGGGGAGGCCACGAGCAGTACTTC
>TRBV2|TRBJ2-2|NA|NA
CASSREINTGELFF
TGTGCCAGCAGTCGAGAGATCAACACCGGGGAGCTGTTTTTT
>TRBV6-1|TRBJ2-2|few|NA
CAGLWGDSGELFF
TGTGCCGGACTCTGGGGGGATTCCGGGGAGCTGTTTTTT
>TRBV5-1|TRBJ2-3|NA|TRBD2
CASSPPVAGATDTQYF
TGCGCCAGCAGCCCCCCCGTAGCGGGGGCGACAGATACGCAGTATTTT
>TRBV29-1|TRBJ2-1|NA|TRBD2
CSGERESYNEQFF
TGCAGCGGAGAGCGGGAAAGCTACAATGAGCAGTTCTTC
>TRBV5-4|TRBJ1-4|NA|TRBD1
CASSLRQGGGNEKLFF
TGTGCCAGCAGCTTGAGACAGGGGGGCGGCAATGAAAAACTGTTTTTT
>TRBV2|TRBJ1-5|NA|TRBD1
CASSKRQGGDQPQHF
TGTGCCAGCAGTAAAAGACAGGGGGGGGATCAGCCCCAGCATTTT
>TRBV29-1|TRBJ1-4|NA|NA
CSVVGRGNEKLFF
TGCAGCGTTGTCGGCAGGGGAAATGAAAAACTGTTTTTT
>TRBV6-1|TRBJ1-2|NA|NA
CASSALSTGQWGYTF
TGTGCCAGCAGTGCCTTGTCGACTGGGCAGTGGGGCTACACCTTC
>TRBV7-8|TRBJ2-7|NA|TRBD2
CASSLVQEREDYYEQYF
TGTGCCAGCAGCTTAGTTCAAGAGCGGGAGGATTATTACGAGCAGTACTTC
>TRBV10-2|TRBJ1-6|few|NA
CASLTGRPNSPLHF
TGCGCCAGCCTAACCGGGCGACCTAATTCACCCCTCCACTTT
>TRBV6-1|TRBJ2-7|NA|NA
CASRLMSSYEQYF
TGTGCCAGCAGACTTATGAGCTCCTACGAGCAGTACTTC
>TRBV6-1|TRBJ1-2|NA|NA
CASSEAWRDLVGYTF
TGTGCCAGCAGTGAAGCGTGGCGGGATCTAGTTGGCTACACCTTC
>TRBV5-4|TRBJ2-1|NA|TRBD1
CASRRQGSDEQFF
TGTGCCAGCAGACGACAGGGCTCGGATGAGCAGTTCTTC
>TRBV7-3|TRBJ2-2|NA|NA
CASSLEHNTGELFF
TGTGCCAGCAGCTTAGAACATAACACCGGGGAGCTGTTTTTT
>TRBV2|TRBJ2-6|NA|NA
CASSSGTSGANVLTF
TGTGCCAGCAGTTCGGGGACCTCTGGGGCCAACGTCCTGACTTTC
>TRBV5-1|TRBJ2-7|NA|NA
CASSSTPRGISYEQYF
TGCGCCAGCAGCTCCACCCCGAGAGGGATCTCCTACGAGCAGTACTTC
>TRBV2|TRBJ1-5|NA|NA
CASSEALPGDQRKHF
TGTGCCAGCAGTGAAGCGCTTCCGGGGGATCAAAGGAAGCATTTT
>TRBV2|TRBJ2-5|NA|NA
CASIAFLRETQYF
TGTGCCAGCATTGCCTTCCTCCGGGAGACCCAGTACTTC
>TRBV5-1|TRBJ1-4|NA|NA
CASSLGLTNEKLFF
TGCGCCAGCAGCTTGGGACTGACTAATGAAAAACTGTTTTTT
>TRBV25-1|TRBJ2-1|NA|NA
CASSLTGDQYNEQFF
TGTGCCAGCAGTTTGACGGGGGACCAATACAATGAGCAGTTCTTC
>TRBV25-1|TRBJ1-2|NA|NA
CASNEGTANYGYTF
TGTGCCAGCAACGAGGGTACGGCTAACTATGGCTACACCTTC
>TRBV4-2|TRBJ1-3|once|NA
CASTTGATLSGNTIYF
TGTGCCAGCACGACTGGGGCTACCCTCTCTGGAAACACCATATATTTT
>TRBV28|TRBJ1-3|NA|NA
CASSRDRGHGNTIYF
TGTGCCAGCAGTCGGGACCGCGGGCACGGAAACACCATATATTTT
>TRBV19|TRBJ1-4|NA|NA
CASTGRVGEKLFF
TGTGCCAGTACGGGGAGGGTCGGTGAAAAACTGTTTTTT
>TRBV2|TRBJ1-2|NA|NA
CASSEAVFWGGYTF
TGTGCCAGCAGTGAAGCAGTCTTTTGGGGGGGCTACACCTTC
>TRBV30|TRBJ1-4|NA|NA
CAWNRVPNEKLFF
TGTGCCTGGAACAGGGTGCCTAATGAAAAACTGTTTTTT
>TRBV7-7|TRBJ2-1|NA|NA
CASSFQVGDEQFF
TGTGCTAGCAGCTTCCAGGTGGGGGATGAGCAGTTCTTC
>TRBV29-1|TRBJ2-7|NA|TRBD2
CSVSSGVQQYF
TGCAGCGTTTCTAGCGGGGTACAGCAGTACTTC
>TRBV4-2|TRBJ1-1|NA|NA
CASSQGPGDTEAFF
TGTGCCAGCAGCCAAGGGCCCGGGGACACTGAAGCTTTCTTT